The clone carrying this T cell receptor (beta chain) is a singleton in its sample. Clones were sequenced by immunoSEQ multiplex PCR, and TCRdb holds only the in-frame ones, with some missing. The sample has over a hundred clones, 60% to 85% seen once. This record comes from a study of tumour-infiltrating T cells in Burkitt lymphoma. Study-level information: Productive clonality predicted overall and progression-free survival.

Germline lookup yields CDR1 SGHNT and CDR2 YYREEE (reference sequence). CDR3 length: 14 amino acids. The ends lost 3 bases at V and 2 bases at J; junction bases unmatched: 4. This sequence joins TRBV5-4 and TRBJ2-5; the match to TRBD2 covers 7 bases. The sequenced sample consisted of tumor tissue. The TCR originated in a human donor with Burkitt lymphoma. As DNA, the CDR3 is TGTGCCAGCAGCTCAACGGGGGGTCAAGAGACCCAGTACTTC. Its translation is CASSSTGGQETQYF.